This TCR beta chain was sequenced in a study of OX40 agonist ivuxolimab in advanced cancers. The CDR3 is 16 residues long. The germline V gene encodes CDR1 LNHDA and CDR2 SQIVND (reference sequence). The trim removed 5 bases at V and 2 bases at J, leaving 7 bases unmatched. The protocol was immunoSEQ multiplex PCR, while the TCRdb copy is restricted to in-frame clones and leaves out a portion. The sample lists 20,000 to 30,000 clones, 85% seen once, with roughly 33% in the top ten. Sequencing was performed on CD4+ or CD8+ T cells sorted from blood, taken in a trial of the OX40 agonist ivuxolimab. The gene calls are TRBV19 and TRBJ2-3, with TRBD2 identical over 10 bases. The receptor was isolated from an adult with an advanced solid tumor such as melanoma, head and neck, liver or kidney cancer. As DNA, the CDR3 is TGTGCCAGTAGTTTCGGACTAGCGGAGCCCACAGATACGCAGTATTTT. Amino acid sequence: CASSFGLAEPTDTQYF. Using reference TRBV19 and TRBJ2-3 for the parts outside the CDR3, the full variable domain is DGGITQSPKYLFRKEGQNVTLSCEQNLNHDAMYWYRQDPGQGLRLIYYSQIVNDFQKGDIAEGYSVSREKKESFPLTVTSAQKNPTAFYLCASSFGLAEPTDTQYFGPGTRLTVL.